The 26 T cell receptor beta chains below come from one sample, sequenced in a study of T cell responses to AZD1222 COVID-19 vaccine. Data came from immunoSEQ multiplex PCR; TCRdb stores just in-frame clones and leaves some out. In the table there are about 180,000 clones, 88% of which are singletons. The specimen comprised peripheral blood, sampled 28 days after the second AZD1222 dose. These receptors were collected from an adult who received the AZD1222 COVID-19 vaccine.

This chain links TRBV5-4 with TRBJ2-3; possibly TRBD1 for D (6 bases). Trimming shortened V by 2 bases and J by 6 bases, and 10 bases separated the two germline ends. Germline V gives CDR1 SGHNT, CDR2 YYREEE (reference sequence). This CDR3 is 13 amino acids long. The CDR3 loop is CASSFSGEDTQYF. CDR3 DNA sequence: TGTGCCAGCAGCTTCTCAGGGGAGGATACGCAGTATTTT.

The chain couples TRBV6-5 to TRBJ2-7; 9 nucleotides line up with TRBD1. V was clipped by 2 bases and J by 0 bases; unmatched bases: 2. The V gene's germline CDR1 is MNHEY and CDR2 SVGAGI. This CDR3 spans 15 amino acids. DNA for the CDR3: TGTGCCAGCAGTTACGTGACAGGGGGCTCCTACGAGCAGTACTTC. Amino acid sequence: CASSYVTGGSYEQYF.

This clone has just one count. The genes are TRBV6-2 or TRBV6-3 and TRBJ1-2; D is undetermined. Germline V gene data show CDR1 as MNHEY and CDR2 as SVGEGT. The ends were cut back, 6 bases at V and 0 bases at J, with 14 bases in the middle. The CDR3 totals 15 residues. The CDR3 sequence is CASSLLDPANYGYTF. The CDR3 DNA reads TGTGCCAGCAGCCTCTTGGACCCAGCTAACTATGGCTACACCTTC.

This clone was counted between two and nine times. V usage is TRBV7-9 and J usage is TRBJ2-7; D not certain. The germline V and J ends were trimmed by 4 bases and 9 bases, with 10 bases remaining between them. Germline V gives CDR1 SEHNR, CDR2 FQNEAQ (reference sequence). The CDR3 is made up of 11 amino acids. The CDR3 sequence is CASSYNGPQYF. CDR3 bases: TGTGCCAGCAGCTACAACGGGCCGCAGTACTTC.

The V gene is TRBV28, the J gene TRBJ1-2; TRBD1 aligns across 9 bases. CDR1 is MDHEN, CDR2 SYDVKM, per germline. V gave up 5 bases and J gave up 8 bases; unmatched junction bases: 9. This CDR3 has 14 residues. CDR3 sequence: CASSPPQGARGYTF. The CDR3 DNA reads as TGTGCCAGCAGTCCCCCACAGGGGGCACGAGGCTACACCTTC.

The rearrangement joins TRBV30 to TRBJ1-2; D call uncertain. This CDR3 region has 13 residues. The V end lost 3 bases, the J end lost 5 bases, and 13 bases lay between the germline ends. Germline V gives CDR1 GTSNPN, CDR2 SVGIG (reference sequence). In DNA, the CDR3 is TGTGCCTGGAGAGCGGGCCACCGGTATGGCTACACCTTC. It translates to CAWRAGHRYGYTF.

V usage is TRBV10-3 and J usage is TRBJ1-1; TRBD1 matches 11 bases. This CDR3 region has 15 residues. The junction had 7 bases not matched to a gene; V was cut back by 5 bases and J by 5 bases. Germline CDR1 reads ENHRY; CDR2 reads SYGVKD. The CDR3 spells CAISPRTGGQTEAFF. In DNA, the CDR3 is TGTGCCATCAGTCCAAGGACAGGGGGCCAGACTGAAGCTTTCTTT.

This chain uses TRBV5-1 with TRBJ1-6, with a possible D match to TRBD1 (6 bases). This CDR3 has 15 amino acids. Trimming took 0 bases from V and 7 from J, leaving 11 bases between them. Germline V gene data show CDR1 as SGHRS and CDR2 as YFSETQ. CDR3 residues: CASSLEGRGNSPLHF. CDR3 sequence (DNA): TGCGCCAGCAGCTTGGAGGGCAGGGGAAATTCACCCCTCCACTTT.

The chain joins TRBV3-1 (or the pseudogene TRBV3-2) to TRBJ1-2; 7 positions agree with TRBD1. This CDR3 spans 15 amino acids. J was trimmed by 3 bases and V by 3 bases; bases with no gene match: 7. CDR1 and CDR2 from the germline V gene are LGHDT and YNNKEL (reference sequence). The CDR3 nucleotides read TGTGCCAGCAGCCAGGTCACAGGGGTTGACTATGGCTACACCTTC. It is translated as CASSQVTGVDYGYTF.

This chain links TRBV14 with TRBJ1-1; D gene uncertain. V lost 2 bases, J lost 9 bases, and 13 bases lay in between. The CDR3 spans 13 residues. Germline V gene lookup returns CDR1 SGHDN and CDR2 FVKESK. This CDR3 reads CASSQRFTGKAFF. CDR3 sequence (DNA): TGTGCCAGCAGCCAAAGATTCACCGGCAAAGCTTTCTTT.

This chain joins TRBV18 and TRBJ2-2; 8 nucleotides align to TRBD1. After removal of 1 base from V and 4 bases from J, the junction contained 5 bases not matched to a gene. The CDR3 consists of 16 residues. Germline lookup yields CDR1 KGHSH and CDR2 LQKENI. CDR3 nucleotides: TGTGCCAGCTCACCACTCAGGACAGGGATCACCGGGGAGCTGTTTTTT. It is translated as CASSPLRTGITGELFF.

The chain employs TRBV4-1 and TRBJ2-5; 9 positions match TRBD1. After removal of 5 bases from V and 2 bases from J, the junction contained 15 bases not matched to a gene. This CDR3 has 18 residues. CDR1 is MGHRA, CDR2 YSYEKL, per germline. In DNA form, the CDR3 reads TGCGCCAGCAGCTATACTTACGCCGGGACAGGGTTACAAGAGACCCAGTACTTC. It encodes CASSYTYAGTGLQETQYF.

Remarks on this clone: One end of the junction is discordant with germline, which a read error may explain. The V and J genes are TRBV7-7 and TRBJ2-5, with 8 bases matching TRBD2. Germline CDR1 SSHAT, CDR2 FNYEAQ (reference sequence). CDR3 size: 15 residues. The DNA for the CDR3 is TGTGCTAGCAGCTCTGCCCGGGGGGGCCAAGAGACCCAGTACTTC. This encodes CASSSARGGQETQYF.

The chain has TRBV4-2 and TRBJ2-6; D is perhaps TRBD1 (6 bases). Germline assignment: CDR1 LGHNA and CDR2 YNFKEQ. This CDR3 has 16 amino acids. The V and J ends lost 0 bases and 4 bases respectively, with 10 bases between them. The CDR3 here is CASSQDRGTGANVLTF. CDR3 bases: TGTGCCAGCAGCCAAGATAGGGGGACAGGGGCCAACGTCCTGACTTTC.

This chain links TRBV23-1 with TRBJ2-2, with a tentative D call TRBD2 (6 bases). TRBV23-1 counts as an open reading frame of uncertain function. CDR3 length: 15 residues. V dropped 0 bases and J dropped 4 bases, with 9 bases sitting between them. For the CDR3, the DNA is TGCGCCAGCAGTCAATCTGGCGGGACCACCGGGGAGCTGTTTTTT. This sequence encodes CASSQSGGTTGELFF.

CDR3 residues: CASRSSGRMNTGELFF. CDR3 DNA: TGCGCCAGCAGGTCCTCGGGACGGATGAACACCGGGGAGCTGTTTTTT. This sequence joins TRBV5-1 and TRBJ2-2, with D perhaps given as TRBD1 or TRBD2 (5 bases each). The CDR3 covers 16 residues. In germline, CDR1 is SGHRS, CDR2 YFSETQ. Trimming pared 5 bases from V and 1 base from J, leaving 15 bases between.

The chain recombines TRBV5-4 with TRBJ2-5; weak D call: TRBD2 (7 bases). Trimming removed 0 bases at V and 4 bases at J, with 13 bases between. The CDR3 spans 15 residues. CDR1 is SGHNT, CDR2 YYREEE, per germline (reference sequence). The CDR3 loop reads CASSLDQGRGETQYF. The DNA of the CDR3 is TGTGCCAGCAGCTTGGATCAGGGGAGGGGAGAGACCCAGTACTTC.

This chain connects TRBV6-5 to TRBJ2-3; no firm D call. V was clipped by 2 bases and J by 6 bases, with 9 bases between them. Germline loops: CDR1 MNHEY, CDR2 SVGAGI. This CDR3 is built from 13 residues. The CDR3 sequence: CASSYEPRDTQYF. The CDR3 DNA reads as TGTGCCAGCAGTTACGAGCCCCGGGATACGCAGTATTTT.

This clone showed up just a few times. The V gene is TRBV5-1, the J gene TRBJ2-7; the D gene is possibly TRBD2 (5 bases). Germline CDR1 SGHRS, CDR2 YFSETQ. The CDR3 length is 16 residues. Trimming took 1 base from V and 4 from J, leaving 18 bases between them. The CDR3 region is CASSLRTPSSRYEQYF. The CDR3 coding sequence is TGCGCCAGCAGCTTGCGGACTCCCTCGTCCCGGTACGAGCAGTACTTC.

This chain connects TRBV7-8 to TRBJ1-1, with D uncertain. V lost 1 base, J lost 1 base, and 4 bases lay in between. CDR3 length equals 13 residues. Germline values: CDR1 SGHVS, CDR2 FQNEAQ. CDR3 sequence reads: CASSLGANTEAFF. The DNA of the CDR3 is TGTGCCAGCAGCTTAGGCGCGAACACTGAAGCTTTCTTT.

The J gene is TRBJ1-6, the V gene TRBV28, with D unclear. Germline CDR1 reads MDHEN; CDR2 reads SYDVKM. The CDR3 extends over 13 amino acids. The germline V and J ends were trimmed by 8 bases and 7 bases, with 12 bases remaining between them. The CDR3 protein is CASEIYRNSPLHF. Written as DNA, the CDR3 is TGTGCCAGCGAGATCTATCGGAATTCACCCCTCCACTTT.

The rearrangement uses TRBV12-5 and TRBJ2-4; 9 bases align to TRBD1. The trim removed 0 bases at V and 0 bases at J, leaving 6 bases unmatched. This CDR3 has 18 residues. Germline V CDR1 and CDR2: LGHNT, FRNRAP. The chain's CDR3 is CASGLVSDRGVAKNIQYF. The DNA for the CDR3 is TGTGCTAGTGGTTTGGTATCCGACAGGGGGGTAGCCAAAAACATTCAGTACTTC.

The rearrangement joins TRBV5-1 to TRBJ2-3, with TRBD1 identical over 8 bases. Germline CDR1 SGHRS, CDR2 YFSETQ. There are 14 residues in the CDR3. The V gene end was trimmed by 4 bases and the J gene end by 1 base; junction bases not matched to a gene: 2. The DNA for the CDR3 is TGCGCCAGCAGCGTACAGGGGGGCACAGATACGCAGTATTTT. Its protein is CASSVQGGTDTQYF.

This chain links TRBV7-3 with TRBJ2-2; 7 bases are a match to TRBD1. This CDR3 region has 16 residues. V was pared by 5 bases and J by 5 bases, with 11 bases of the junction left unmatched. Germline CDR1 reads SGHTA; CDR2 reads FQGTGA. The chain's CDR3 is CASSRPTGVGTGELFF. The CDR3 DNA follows: TGTGCCAGCAGCCGTCCCACAGGGGTAGGGACCGGGGAGCTGTTTTTT.

The chain uses TRBV5-1 and TRBJ2-3; TRBD2 agrees at 13 bases. V was pared by 4 bases and J by 3 bases, with 8 bases of the junction left unmatched. From germline, CDR1 is SGHRS and CDR2 YFSETQ. CDR3 length: 17 amino acids. CDR3 DNA sequence: TGCGCCAGCAGCCCCAATGAACTAGCGGGGGGGACAGATACGCAGTATTTT. It yields the protein CASSPNELAGGTDTQYF.

On this clone itself: This same CDR3 is encoded by further DNA sequences in the sample. The chain is built from TRBV5-1 and TRBJ1-2, with D unclear. Germline values: CDR1 SGHRS, CDR2 YFSETQ. This CDR3 comprises 13 residues. V shed 0 bases and J shed 2 bases, with 5 bases lying between them. DNA for the CDR3: TGCGCCAGCAGCTTGGGGGGAAACTATGGCTACACCTTC. It specifies CASSLGGNYGYTF.